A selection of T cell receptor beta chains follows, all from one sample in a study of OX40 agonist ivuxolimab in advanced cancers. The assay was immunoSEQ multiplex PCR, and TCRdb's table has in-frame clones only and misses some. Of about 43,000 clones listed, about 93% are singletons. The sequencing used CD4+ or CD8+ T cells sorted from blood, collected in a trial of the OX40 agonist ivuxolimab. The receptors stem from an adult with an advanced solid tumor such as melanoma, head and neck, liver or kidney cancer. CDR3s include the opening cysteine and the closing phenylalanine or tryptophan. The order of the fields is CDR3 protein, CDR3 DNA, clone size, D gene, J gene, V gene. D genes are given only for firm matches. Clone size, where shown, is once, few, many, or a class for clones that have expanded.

CASPILAGGPSEQYF	TGCGCCAGCCCGATCCTAGCGGGAGGGCCCAGCGAGCAGTACTTC	.	TRBD2	TRBJ2-7	TRBV10-1
CASSQPTGTASSYEQYF	TGCGCCAGCAGTCAACCCACCGGGACAGCGAGCTCCTACGAGCAGTACTTC	once	TRBD1	TRBJ2-7	TRBV23-1
CASSDGLAGYNEQFF	TGTGCCAGCAGTGACGGACTAGCGGGGTACAATGAGCAGTTCTTC	.	TRBD2	TRBJ2-1	TRBV6-6
CASSLGQENGYTF	TGTGCCAGCAGCTTAGGGCAGGAAAATGGCTACACCTTC	.	.	TRBJ1-2	TRBV7-9
CASSPTGGTEPITDTQYF	TGTGCCAGCAGTCCCACCGGCGGGACGGAACCCATTACAGATACGCAGTATTTT	.	.	TRBJ2-3	TRBV27
CASTRPYSYEQYF	TGTGCCAGCACTCGTCCCTACTCCTACGAGCAGTACTTC	.	.	TRBJ2-7	TRBV7-9
CASSYRVVTYEQYF	TGTGCCAGCAGTTACAGGGTTGTGACCTACGAGCAGTACTTC	once	.	TRBJ2-7	TRBV5-6
CASSNPSQGDSGTDTQYF	TGTGCCAGCTCAAACCCCTCGCAGGGCGATTCGGGCACAGATACGCAGTATTTT	once	.	TRBJ2-3	TRBV28
CASKQDSLAKNIQYF	TGTGCCAGCAAACAGGACAGCTTAGCCAAAAACATTCAGTACTTC	once	.	TRBJ2-4	TRBV19
CASSLAASGSTDTQYF	TGTGCCAGCAGTTTAGCGGCTAGCGGGAGCACAGATACGCAGTATTTT	.	TRBD2	TRBJ2-3	TRBV28
CASSLVYGRAGETQYF	TGTGCCAGCAGCTTGGTGTACGGGAGGGCCGGGGAGACCCAGTACTTC	.	TRBD2	TRBJ2-5	TRBV7-6
CASSVVPPNGYTF	TGTGCCAGCAGCGTAGTACCCCCCAATGGCTACACCTTC	once	.	TRBJ1-2	TRBV9
CATSWGLDNEQFF	TGTGCCACCAGCTGGGGACTTGACAATGAGCAGTTCTTC	.	.	TRBJ2-1	TRBV15
CASSRSTDTQYF	TGCGCCAGCAGCCGAAGCACAGATACGCAGTATTTT	.	.	TRBJ2-3	TRBV4-1
CASSGYRVGLLSREKLFF	TGTGCCAGCAGTGGCTACAGGGTGGGGCTTCTGTCTCGGGAAAAACTGTTTTTT	.	.	TRBJ1-4	TRBV6-1
CASSQAALAGAKNIQYF	TGCGCCAGCAGCCAAGCGGCGCTAGCGGGAGCCAAAAACATTCAGTACTTC	.	TRBD2	TRBJ2-4	TRBV4-3
CASSQDFIGAGPREGQFF	TGCGCCAGCAGCCAAGATTTTATCGGGGCAGGGCCACGCGAGGGGCAGTTCTTC	.	.	TRBJ2-1	TRBV4-3
CASSGAGLAFTGELFF	TGTGCCAGCAGCGGAGCGGGACTAGCGTTTACCGGGGAGCTGTTTTTT	.	TRBD2	TRBJ2-2	TRBV9
CASRREWSTDTQYF	TGTGCCAGCAGGAGGGAGTGGAGCACAGATACGCAGTATTTT	.	.	TRBJ2-3	TRBV28
CASSEEGGITTGELFF	TGTGCCAGCAGTGAGGAGGGCGGGATTACAACCGGGGAGCTGTTTTTT	.	.	TRBJ2-2	TRBV6-4
CASSQGPSGRGSGELFF	TGTGCCAGCAGCCAAGGGCCTAGCGGGAGGGGTAGCGGGGAGCTGTTTTTT	.	TRBD2	TRBJ2-2	TRBV7-8
CAITDSRGEIYEQYF	TGTGCCATTACTGATTCCAGGGGGGAGATCTACGAGCAGTACTTC	few	.	TRBJ2-7	TRBV6-1
CASSPRGLYEQYF	TGTGCCAGCAGTCCCAGGGGGCTCTACGAGCAGTACTTC	.	TRBD1	TRBJ2-7	TRBV27
CASSIAGPYEQYF	TGTGCCAGTAGTATTGCAGGACCCTACGAGCAGTACTTC	.	.	TRBJ2-7	TRBV19
CAISGQGNTEAFF	TGTGCCATCAGCGGACAGGGGAACACTGAAGCTTTCTTT	.	TRBD1	TRBJ1-1	TRBV10-3
CASSPGRLWQETQYF	TGTGCCAGCAGCCCCGGCAGGCTCTGGCAAGAGACCCAGTACTTC	.	.	TRBJ2-5	TRBV7-2
CASSLLLPGPNEQFF	TGCGCCAGCAGCTTGTTATTGCCGGGTCCCAATGAGCAGTTCTTC	.	.	TRBJ2-1	TRBV5-1
CASAPPRGGSNQPQHF	TGTGCTAGTGCCCCCCCACGAGGGGGGAGCAATCAGCCCCAGCATTTT	.	.	TRBJ1-5	TRBV12-5
CASSYGGSGANVLTF	TGTGCCAGCAGTTACGGAGGGTCTGGGGCCAACGTCCTGACTTTC	.	.	TRBJ2-6	TRBV6-5
CASSFTDTQYF	TGTGCCAGCAGCTTCACAGATACGCAGTATTTT	.	.	TRBJ2-3	TRBV7-9
CASSLQGGGYEQYF	TGCGCCAGCAGCTTGCAAGGGGGCGGCTACGAGCAGTACTTC	once	TRBD1	TRBJ2-7	TRBV5-1
CASSFTGNFYEQYF	TGTGCCAGCAGTTTCACAGGGAACTTCTACGAGCAGTACTTC	.	.	TRBJ2-7	TRBV6-5
CSVEQGAYEQYF	TGCAGCGTAGAGCAGGGAGCCTACGAGCAGTACTTC	.	.	TRBJ2-7	TRBV29-1
CASSLVWASNTGELFF	TGTGCCAGCAGCTTAGTGTGGGCCTCGAACACCGGGGAGCTGTTTTTT	.	.	TRBJ2-2	TRBV11-2
CASSHGSIFAIYF	TGTGCCAGCAGCCACGGCTCGATTTTCGCCATATATTTT	once	.	TRBJ1-3	TRBV7-9
CASSPSSSGNTIYF	TGTGCCAGCAGCCCCTCCAGCTCTGGAAACACCATATATTTT	.	.	TRBJ1-3	TRBV7-2
CASSITGSSYNEQFF	TGTGCCAGTAGTATCACAGGCAGCTCCTACAATGAGCAGTTCTTC	.	.	TRBJ2-1	TRBV19
CASSLKGAQNIQYF	TGTGCCAGCAGCTTAAAAGGAGCGCAAAACATTCAGTACTTC	.	.	TRBJ2-4	TRBV7-9
CASSWAPRQPQHF	TGTGCCAGCAGTTGGGCTCCCCGTCAGCCCCAGCATTTT	.	.	TRBJ1-5	TRBV27
CASSHGVNEQFF	TGCGCCAGCAGCCACGGGGTCAATGAGCAGTTCTTC	.	.	TRBJ2-1	TRBV4-3
CASSPLIGRSSYEQYF	TGTGCCAGCAGCCCCCTTATCGGAAGGAGCTCCTACGAGCAGTACTTC	.	.	TRBJ2-7	TRBV28
CASSLSTGYHEQFF	TGTGCCAGCAGCTTAAGCACAGGGTACCATGAGCAGTTCTTC	.	.	TRBJ2-1	TRBV7-9
CASSRDSPNEQFF	TGTGCCAGCAGCCGGGACAGCCCGAATGAGCAGTTCTTC	.	TRBD1	TRBJ2-1	TRBV9
CASSDRDKLDYEQYF	TGTGCCAGCAGCGACCGGGACAAGCTTGACTACGAGCAGTACTTC	.	.	TRBJ2-7	TRBV7-2
CASSVQGSVKDEQFF	TGTGCCAGCAGCGTACAGGGTTCGGTAAAGGATGAGCAGTTCTTC	.	.	TRBJ2-1	TRBV6-8
CASGGSGYTGELFF	TGTGCCAGCGGCGGTAGCGGTTACACCGGGGAGCTGTTTTTT	.	.	TRBJ2-2	TRBV27
CASSSPRTRLNEQFF	TGTGCCAGCAGCTCACCCAGGACTAGACTCAATGAGCAGTTCTTC	.	TRBD2	TRBJ2-1	TRBV7-9
CASRPPGLAAYEQYF	TGTGCCAGCAGACCCCCCGGACTAGCGGCCTACGAGCAGTACTTC	.	TRBD2	TRBJ2-7	TRBV28
CASSDTGTNYGYTF	TGTGCCAGCAGTGACACGGGGACCAACTATGGCTACACCTTC	.	.	TRBJ1-2	TRBV9
CASSWTGRVYEQYF	TGTGCCAGCAGTTGGACAGGGAGGGTCTACGAGCAGTACTTC	.	.	TRBJ2-7	TRBV7-9
CASSIGGDGYTF	TGTGCCAGTAGTATAGGGGGGGATGGCTACACCTTC	.	.	TRBJ1-2	TRBV19
CASALGLADMYF	TGTGCCAGCGCCCTGGGACTAGCGGATATGTATTTT	.	TRBD2	TRBJ2-3	TRBV18
CASSPGAGGGYEQYF	TGTGCCAGCAGCCCCGGGGCGGGAGGTGGCTACGAGCAGTACTTC	.	TRBD2	TRBJ2-7	TRBV7-9
CAIQGYEQYF	TGTGCCATTCAGGGTTACGAGCAGTACTTC	.	.	TRBJ2-7	TRBV10-3
CASSVSGRVTDTQYF	TGTGCCAGCAGCGTGAGCGGGAGAGTCACAGATACGCAGTATTTT	once	TRBD2	TRBJ2-3	TRBV9
CASSFGNQPQHF	TGTGCCAGCAGTTTCGGAAATCAGCCCCAGCATTTT	once	.	TRBJ1-5	TRBV28
CASSQERPGEQFF	TGTGCCAGCAGCCAAGAAAGGCCAGGTGAGCAGTTCTTC	.	.	TRBJ2-1	TRBV14
CASSSLLLAGPSEETQYF	TGTGCCAGCAGTTCTCTTCTGTTAGCGGGCCCTTCGGAGGAGACCCAGTACTTC	.	TRBD2	TRBJ2-5	TRBV28
CASSLSGRATIYIQYF	TGTGCTAGCAGCTTATCCGGGAGGGCCACTATATACATTCAGTACTTC	.	TRBD2	TRBJ2-4	TRBV7-7